This TCR beta chain was identified during a study of cytomegalovirus exposure and HLA in healthy donors. General study results and limits: A later analysis linked a missense DCLRE1C variant to TCR beta V- and J-gene trimming. Per a later analysis, about 15,000 TCR beta sequences showed association with HLA alleles at 0.05 false discovery rate.

A note on this clone: Its antigen is unknown.

Amplification used 60 Vbeta primers and 13 Jbeta primers. Assay: immunoSEQ multiplex PCR; the TCRdb copy retains only in-frame clones and omits some. The sample carries about 250,000 clones, under 80% recorded once. Trimming left V 7 bases short and J 1 base short, with 13 bases between. Germline CDR1 and CDR2: MDHEN and SYDVKM. CDR3 length equals 15 residues. Those who donated were healthy bone marrow donors. V gene TRBV28 combines with J gene TRBJ2-2; D is possibly TRBD2 (6 bases). Source material: PBMCs. The clonotype originates from a female donor in good health and CMV-seronegative. The CDR3 region has the DNA TGTGCCAGCAAGGGTTCGCGGGGGAACACCGGGGAGCTGTTTTTT. It encodes CASKGSRGNTGELFF.